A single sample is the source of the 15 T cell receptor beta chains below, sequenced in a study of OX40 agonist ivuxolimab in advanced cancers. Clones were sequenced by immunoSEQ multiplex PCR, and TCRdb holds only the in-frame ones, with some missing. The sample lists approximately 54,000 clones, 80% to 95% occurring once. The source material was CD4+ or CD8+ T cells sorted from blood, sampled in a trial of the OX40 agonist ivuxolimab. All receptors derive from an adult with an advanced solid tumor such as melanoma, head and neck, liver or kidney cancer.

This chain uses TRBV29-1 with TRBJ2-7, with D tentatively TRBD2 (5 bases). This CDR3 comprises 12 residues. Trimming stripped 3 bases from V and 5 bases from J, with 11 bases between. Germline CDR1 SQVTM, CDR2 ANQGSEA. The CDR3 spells CSVDVGSHEQYF. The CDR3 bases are TGCAGCGTTGATGTGGGGAGCCACGAGCAGTACTTC.

CDR3 region: CASSAPRGGDYNEQFF. The CDR3 nucleotides are TGTGCCAGCAGCGCTCCCCGGGGCGGGGACTACAATGAGCAGTTCTTC. The chain employs TRBV9 and TRBJ2-1, with D possibly being TRBD2 (6 bases). V was trimmed by 3 bases and J by 3 bases, leaving 16 bases between them. The CDR3 totals 16 residues. CDR1 SGDLS and CDR2 YYNGEE come from the germline V gene.

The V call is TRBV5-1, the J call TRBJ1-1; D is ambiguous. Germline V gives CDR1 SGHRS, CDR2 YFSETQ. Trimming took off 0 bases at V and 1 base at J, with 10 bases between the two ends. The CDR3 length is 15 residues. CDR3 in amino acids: CASSLDGSPNTEAFF. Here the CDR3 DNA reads TGCGCCAGCAGCTTGGATGGCAGCCCGAACACTGAAGCTTTCTTT.

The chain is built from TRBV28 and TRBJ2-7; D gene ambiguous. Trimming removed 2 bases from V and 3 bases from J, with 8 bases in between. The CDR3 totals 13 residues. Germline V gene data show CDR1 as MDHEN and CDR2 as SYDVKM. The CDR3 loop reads CASSLAGSYEQYF. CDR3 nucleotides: TGTGCCAGCAGTTTAGCCGGCAGCTACGAGCAGTACTTC.

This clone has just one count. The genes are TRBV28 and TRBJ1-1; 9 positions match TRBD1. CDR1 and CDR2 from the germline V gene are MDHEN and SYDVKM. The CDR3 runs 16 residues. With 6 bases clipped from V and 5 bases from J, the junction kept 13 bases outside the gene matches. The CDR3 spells CASSGGTGWLGTEAFF. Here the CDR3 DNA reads TGTGCCAGCAGCGGAGGGACAGGGTGGTTGGGAACTGAAGCTTTCTTT.

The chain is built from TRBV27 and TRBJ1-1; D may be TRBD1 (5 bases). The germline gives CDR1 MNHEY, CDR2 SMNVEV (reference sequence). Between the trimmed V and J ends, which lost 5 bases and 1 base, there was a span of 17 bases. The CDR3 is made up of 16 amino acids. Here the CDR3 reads CASSASQGGRNTEAFF. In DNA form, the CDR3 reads TGTGCCAGCAGTGCCTCGCAGGGAGGGAGGAACACTGAAGCTTTCTTT.

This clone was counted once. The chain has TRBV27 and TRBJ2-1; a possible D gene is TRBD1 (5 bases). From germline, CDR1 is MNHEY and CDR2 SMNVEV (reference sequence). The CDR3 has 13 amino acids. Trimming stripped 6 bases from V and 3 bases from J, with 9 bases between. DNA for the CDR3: TGTGCCAGCAGCGCTACAGGCTACAATGAGCAGTTCTTC. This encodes CASSATGYNEQFF.

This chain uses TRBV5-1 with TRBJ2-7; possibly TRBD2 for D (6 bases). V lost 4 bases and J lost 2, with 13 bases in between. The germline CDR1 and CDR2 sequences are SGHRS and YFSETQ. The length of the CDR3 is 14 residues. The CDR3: CASSLGGTTYEQYF. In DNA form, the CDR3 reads TGCGCCAGCAGCCTAGGAGGGACCACCTACGAGCAGTACTTC.

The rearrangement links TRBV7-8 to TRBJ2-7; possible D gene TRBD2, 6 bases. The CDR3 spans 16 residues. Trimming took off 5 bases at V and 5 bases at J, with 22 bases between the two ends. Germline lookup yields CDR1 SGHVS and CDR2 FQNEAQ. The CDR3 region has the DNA TGTGCCAGCAGCCTCAAGCGTCCTGGGACTTGGAACGAGCAGTACTTC. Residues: CASSLKRPGTWNEQYF.

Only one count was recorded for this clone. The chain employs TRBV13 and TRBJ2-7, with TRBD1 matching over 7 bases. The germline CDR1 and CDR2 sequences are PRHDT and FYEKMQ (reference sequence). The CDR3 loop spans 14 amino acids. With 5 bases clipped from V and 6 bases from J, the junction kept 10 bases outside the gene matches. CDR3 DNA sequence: TGTGCCAGCAGCCCAGTCAGGGGGTCTGGCGAGCAGTACTTC. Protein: CASSPVRGSGEQYF.

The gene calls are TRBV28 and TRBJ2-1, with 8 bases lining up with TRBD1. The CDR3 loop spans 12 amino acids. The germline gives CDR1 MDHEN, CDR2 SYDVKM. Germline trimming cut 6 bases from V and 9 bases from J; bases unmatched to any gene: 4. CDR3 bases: TGTGCCAGCAGCTTCGACAGGGGTGAGCAGTTCTTC. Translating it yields CASSFDRGEQFF.

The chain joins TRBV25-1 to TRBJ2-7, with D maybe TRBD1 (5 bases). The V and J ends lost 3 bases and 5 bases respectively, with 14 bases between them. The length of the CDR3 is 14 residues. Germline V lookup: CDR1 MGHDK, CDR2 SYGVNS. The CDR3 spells CASSDPLRGHEQYF. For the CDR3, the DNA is TGTGCCAGCAGTGACCCCCTTAGGGGCCACGAGCAGTACTTC.

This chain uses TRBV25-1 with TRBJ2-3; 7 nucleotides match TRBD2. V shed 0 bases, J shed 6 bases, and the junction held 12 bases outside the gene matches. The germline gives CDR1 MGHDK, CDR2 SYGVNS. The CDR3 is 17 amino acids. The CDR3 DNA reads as TGTGCCAGCAGTGAATACGCCGGGGTAGCGGGTCAGGATACGCAGTATTTT. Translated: CASSEYAGVAGQDTQYF.

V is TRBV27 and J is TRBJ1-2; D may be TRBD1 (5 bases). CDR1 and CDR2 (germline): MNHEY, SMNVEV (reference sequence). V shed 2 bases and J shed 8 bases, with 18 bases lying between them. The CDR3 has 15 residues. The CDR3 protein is CASSLTLGGTSGYTF. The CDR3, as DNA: TGTGCCAGCAGTTTAACCCTCGGGGGTACGAGCGGCTACACCTTC.

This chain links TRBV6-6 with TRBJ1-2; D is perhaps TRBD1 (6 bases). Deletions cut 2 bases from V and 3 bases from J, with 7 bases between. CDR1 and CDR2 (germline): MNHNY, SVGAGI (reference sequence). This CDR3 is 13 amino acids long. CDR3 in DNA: TGTGCCAGCAGTTACGGGGGCGACTATGGCTACACCTTC. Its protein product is CASSYGGDYGYTF.